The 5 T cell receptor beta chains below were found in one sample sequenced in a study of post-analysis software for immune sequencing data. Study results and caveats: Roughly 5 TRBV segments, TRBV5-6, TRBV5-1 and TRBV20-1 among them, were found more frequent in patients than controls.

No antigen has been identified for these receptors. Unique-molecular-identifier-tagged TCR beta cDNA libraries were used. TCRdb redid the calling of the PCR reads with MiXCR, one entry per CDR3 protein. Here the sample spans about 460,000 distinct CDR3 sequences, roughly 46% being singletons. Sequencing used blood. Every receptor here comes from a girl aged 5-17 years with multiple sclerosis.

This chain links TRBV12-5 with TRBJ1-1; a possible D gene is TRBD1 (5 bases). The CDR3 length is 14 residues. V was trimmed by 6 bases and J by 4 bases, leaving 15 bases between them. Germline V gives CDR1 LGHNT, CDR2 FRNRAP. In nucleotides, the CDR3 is TGTGCTAGTGGCCTGGGCAGGGTTGGCACTGAAGCTTTCTTT. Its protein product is CASGLGRVGTEAFF.

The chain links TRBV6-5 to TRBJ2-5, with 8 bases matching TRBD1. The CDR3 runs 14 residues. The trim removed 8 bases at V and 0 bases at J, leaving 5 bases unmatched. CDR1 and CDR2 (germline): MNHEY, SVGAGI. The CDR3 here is CASCQGAYQETQYF. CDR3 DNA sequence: TGTGCCAGCTGTCAGGGGGCGTACCAAGAGACCCAGTACTTC.

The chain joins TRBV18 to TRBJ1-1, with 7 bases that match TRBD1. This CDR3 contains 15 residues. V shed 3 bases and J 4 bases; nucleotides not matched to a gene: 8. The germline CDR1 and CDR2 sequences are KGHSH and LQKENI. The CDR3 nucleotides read TGTGCCAGCTCACCCGAAACAGGGGTGACCACTGAAGCTTTCTTT. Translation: CASSPETGVTTEAFF.

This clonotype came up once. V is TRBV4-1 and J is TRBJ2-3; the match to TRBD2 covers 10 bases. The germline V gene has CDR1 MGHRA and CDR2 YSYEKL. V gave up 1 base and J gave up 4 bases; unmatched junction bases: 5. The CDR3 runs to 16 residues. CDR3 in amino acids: CASSQVSSGSPDTQYF. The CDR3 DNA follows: TGCGCCAGCAGCCAAGTCTCTAGCGGGAGTCCAGATACGCAGTATTTT.

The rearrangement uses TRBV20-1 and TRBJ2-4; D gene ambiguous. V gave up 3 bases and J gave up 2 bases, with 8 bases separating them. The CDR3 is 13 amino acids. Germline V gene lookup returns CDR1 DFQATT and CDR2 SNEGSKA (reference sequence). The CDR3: CSASSLTKNIQYF. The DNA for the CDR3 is TGCAGTGCTAGTTCGCTAACCAAAAACATTCAGTACTTC.